The source of this T cell receptor beta chain is a study of blood T cells in healthy people across ages. On this clonotype itself: Its antigen remains unidentified. A much larger clone lies one base from this, so it may be a read error.

The germline V gene has CDR1 SNHLY and CDR2 FYNNEI. Trimming took 0 bases from V and 9 from J, leaving 9 bases between them. The CDR3 runs 13 residues. Combining a sample-barcoded 5' primer with a J-beta primer mix, a second PCR ran for roughly 6 to 11 cycles. A template-switch adaptor containing 12 random nucleotides labeled each cDNA molecule. TCRdb re-analysed the 5' RACE reads in MiXCR, keeping a single row per CDR3 protein. The sample contains about 650,000 distinct CDR3 sequences, about 34% of which appear only once. Points from the study as a whole: Observed TCR beta diversity showed a strong correlation with the percentage of naive T cells as measured by flow cytometry. The donors' CMV status was not determined, possibly confounding changes in expanded clonotypes.

Total RNA amounts of at least 6 micrograms were extracted per sample. Sequencing was performed on blood. The chain uses TRBV2 and TRBJ2-1, with D tentatively TRBD1 (6 bases). This sequence originates from a woman aged 80 or older in good health. CDR3 sequence reads: CASSEAQGSEQFF. As DNA, the CDR3 is TGTGCCAGCAGTGAAGCCCAGGGGAGTGAGCAGTTCTTC. Full variable domain (missing parts from reference TRBV2 and TRBJ2-1): EPEVTQTPSHQVTQMGQEVILRCVPISNHLYFYWYRQILGQKVEFLVSFYNNEISEKSEIFDDQFSVERPDGSNFTLKIRSTKLEDSAMYFCASSEAQGSEQFFGPGTRLTVL.